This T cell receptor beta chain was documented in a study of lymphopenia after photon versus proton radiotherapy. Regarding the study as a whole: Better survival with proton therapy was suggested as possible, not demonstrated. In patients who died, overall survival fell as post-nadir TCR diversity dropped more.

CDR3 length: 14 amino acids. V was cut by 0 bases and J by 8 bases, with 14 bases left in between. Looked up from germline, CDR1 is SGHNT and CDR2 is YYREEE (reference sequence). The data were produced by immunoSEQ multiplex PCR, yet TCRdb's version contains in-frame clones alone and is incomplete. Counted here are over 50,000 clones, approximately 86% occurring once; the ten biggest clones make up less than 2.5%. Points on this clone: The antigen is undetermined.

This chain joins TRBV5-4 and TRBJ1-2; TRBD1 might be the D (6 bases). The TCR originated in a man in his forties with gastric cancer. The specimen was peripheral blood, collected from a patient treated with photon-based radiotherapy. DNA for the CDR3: TGTGCCAGCAGCTTGGCCTACAGGGCCAGAGGCTACACCTTC. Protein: CASSLAYRARGYTF.